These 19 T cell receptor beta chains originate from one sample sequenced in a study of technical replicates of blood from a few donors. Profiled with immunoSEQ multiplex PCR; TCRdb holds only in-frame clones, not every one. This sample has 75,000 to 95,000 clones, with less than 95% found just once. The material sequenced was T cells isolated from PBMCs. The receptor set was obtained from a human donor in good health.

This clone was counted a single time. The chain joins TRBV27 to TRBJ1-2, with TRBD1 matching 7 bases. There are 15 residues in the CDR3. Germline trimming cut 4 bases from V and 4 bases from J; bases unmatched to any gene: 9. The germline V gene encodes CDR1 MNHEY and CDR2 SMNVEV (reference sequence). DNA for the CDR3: TGTGCCAGCAGTTCCTTTGACAGGGCGGTCTATGGCTACACCTTC. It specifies CASSSFDRAVYGYTF.

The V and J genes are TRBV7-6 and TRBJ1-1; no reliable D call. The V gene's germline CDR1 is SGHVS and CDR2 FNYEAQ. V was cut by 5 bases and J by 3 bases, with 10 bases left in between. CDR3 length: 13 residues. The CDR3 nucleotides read TGTGCCAGCAGCCCGACACGTTACACTGAAGCTTTCTTT. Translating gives CASSPTRYTEAFF.

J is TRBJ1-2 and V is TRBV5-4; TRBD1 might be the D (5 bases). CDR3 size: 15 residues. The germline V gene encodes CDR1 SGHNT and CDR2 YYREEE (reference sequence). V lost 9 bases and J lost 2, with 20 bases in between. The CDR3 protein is CATVGTRELNYGYTF. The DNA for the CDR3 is TGTGCCACCGTGGGGACCCGGGAGCTGAACTATGGCTACACCTTC.

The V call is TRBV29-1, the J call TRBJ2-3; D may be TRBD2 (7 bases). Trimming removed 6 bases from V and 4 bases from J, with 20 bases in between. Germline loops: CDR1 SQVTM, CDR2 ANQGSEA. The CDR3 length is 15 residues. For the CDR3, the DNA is TGCAGCGTCCCCATCTTGGAGGGGGGGGCAGATACGCAGTATTTT. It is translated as CSVPILEGGADTQYF.

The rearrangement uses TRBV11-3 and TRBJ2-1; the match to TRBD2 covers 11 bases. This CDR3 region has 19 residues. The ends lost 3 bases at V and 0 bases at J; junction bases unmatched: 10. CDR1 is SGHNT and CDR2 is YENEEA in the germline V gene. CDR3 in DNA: TGTGCCAGCAGCTTTTCGGCTAGCGGGGGGAAAAGCTCCTACAATGAGCAGTTCTTC. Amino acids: CASSFSASGGKSSYNEQFF.

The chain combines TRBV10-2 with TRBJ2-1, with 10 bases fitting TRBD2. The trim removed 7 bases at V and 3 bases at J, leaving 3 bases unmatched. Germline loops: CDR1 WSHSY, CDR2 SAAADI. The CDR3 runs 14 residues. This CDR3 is CASNLAGGYNEQFF. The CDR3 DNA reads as TGCGCCAGCAATTTAGCGGGAGGCTACAATGAGCAGTTCTTC.

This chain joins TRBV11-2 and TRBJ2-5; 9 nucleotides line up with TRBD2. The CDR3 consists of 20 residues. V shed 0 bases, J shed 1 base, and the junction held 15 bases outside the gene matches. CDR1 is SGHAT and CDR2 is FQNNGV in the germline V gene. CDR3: CASSLDFFGLAGKFQETQYF. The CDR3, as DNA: TGTGCCAGCAGCTTAGATTTTTTTGGGCTAGCGGGAAAATTCCAAGAGACCCAGTACTTC.

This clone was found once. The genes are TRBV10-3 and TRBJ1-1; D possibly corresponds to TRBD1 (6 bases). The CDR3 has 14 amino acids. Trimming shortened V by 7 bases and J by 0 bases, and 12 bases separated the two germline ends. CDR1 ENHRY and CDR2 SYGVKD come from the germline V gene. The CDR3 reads CAITRGQMNTEAFF. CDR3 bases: TGTGCCATCACCAGAGGACAGATGAACACTGAAGCTTTCTTT.

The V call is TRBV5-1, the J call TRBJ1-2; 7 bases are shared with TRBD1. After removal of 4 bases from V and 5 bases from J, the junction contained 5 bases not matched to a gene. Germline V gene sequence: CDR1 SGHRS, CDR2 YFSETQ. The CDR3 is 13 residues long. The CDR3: CASSEPGQYGYTF. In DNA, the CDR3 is TGCGCCAGCAGCGAACCGGGACAGTATGGCTACACCTTC.

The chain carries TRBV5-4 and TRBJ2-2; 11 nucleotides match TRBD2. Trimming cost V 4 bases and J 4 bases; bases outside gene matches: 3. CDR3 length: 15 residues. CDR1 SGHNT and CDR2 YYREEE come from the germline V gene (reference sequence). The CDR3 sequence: CASSPGLAGTGELFF. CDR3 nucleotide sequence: TGTGCCAGCAGCCCCGGACTAGCGGGCACCGGGGAGCTGTTTTTT.

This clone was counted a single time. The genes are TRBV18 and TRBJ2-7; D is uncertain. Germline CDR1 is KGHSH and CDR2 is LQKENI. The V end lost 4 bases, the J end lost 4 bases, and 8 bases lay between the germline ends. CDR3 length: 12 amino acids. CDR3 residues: CASSLETYEQYF. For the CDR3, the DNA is TGTGCCAGCTCACTGGAGACGTACGAGCAGTACTTC.

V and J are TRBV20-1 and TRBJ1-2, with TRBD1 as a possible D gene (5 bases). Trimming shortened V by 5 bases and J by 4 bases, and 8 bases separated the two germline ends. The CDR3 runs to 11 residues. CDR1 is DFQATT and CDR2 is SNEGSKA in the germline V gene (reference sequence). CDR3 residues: CSAWGLYGYTF. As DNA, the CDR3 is TGCAGTGCTTGGGGACTCTATGGCTACACCTTC.

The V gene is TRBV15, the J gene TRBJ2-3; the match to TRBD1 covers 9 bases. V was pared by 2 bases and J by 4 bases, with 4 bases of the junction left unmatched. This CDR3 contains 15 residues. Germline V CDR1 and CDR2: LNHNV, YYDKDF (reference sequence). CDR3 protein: CATSRKGQGADTQYF. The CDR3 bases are TGTGCCACCAGCAGAAAGGGACAGGGAGCAGATACGCAGTATTTT.

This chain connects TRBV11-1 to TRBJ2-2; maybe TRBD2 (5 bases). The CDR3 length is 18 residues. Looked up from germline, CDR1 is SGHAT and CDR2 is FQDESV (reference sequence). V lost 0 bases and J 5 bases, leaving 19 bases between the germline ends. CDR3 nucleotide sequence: TGTGCCAGCAGCTTAGCCATGGGTGTCCGGGGTGGAACCGGGGAGCTGTTTTTT. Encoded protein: CASSLAMGVRGGTGELFF. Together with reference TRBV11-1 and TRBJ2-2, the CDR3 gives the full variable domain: EAEVAQSPRYKITEKSQAVAFWCDPISGHATLYWYRQILGQGPELLVQFQDESVVDDSQLPKDRFSAERLKGVDSTLKIQPAELGDSAMYLCASSLAMGVRGGTGELFFGEGSRLTVL.

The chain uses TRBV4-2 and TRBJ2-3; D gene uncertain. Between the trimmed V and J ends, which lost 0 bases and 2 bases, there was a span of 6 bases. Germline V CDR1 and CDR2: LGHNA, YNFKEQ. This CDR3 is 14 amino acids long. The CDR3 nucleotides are TGTGCCAGCAGCCAAGAACTCGACACAGATACGCAGTATTTT. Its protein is CASSQELDTDTQYF.

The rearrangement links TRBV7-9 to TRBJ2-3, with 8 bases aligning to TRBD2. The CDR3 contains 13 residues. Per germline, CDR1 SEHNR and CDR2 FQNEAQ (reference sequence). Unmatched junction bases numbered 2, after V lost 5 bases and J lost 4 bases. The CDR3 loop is CASSATSADTQYF. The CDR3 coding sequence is TGTGCCAGCAGCGCGACTAGCGCAGATACGCAGTATTTT.

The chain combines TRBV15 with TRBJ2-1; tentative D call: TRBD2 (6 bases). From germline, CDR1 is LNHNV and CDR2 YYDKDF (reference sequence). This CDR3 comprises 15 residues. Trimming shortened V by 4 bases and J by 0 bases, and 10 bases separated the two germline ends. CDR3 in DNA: TGTGCCACCAGCATCATAGCGGACTCCTACAATGAGCAGTTCTTC. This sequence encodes CATSIIADSYNEQFF. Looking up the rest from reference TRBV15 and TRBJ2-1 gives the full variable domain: DAMVIQNPRYQVTQFGKPVTLSCSQTLNHNVMYWYQQKSSQAPKLLFHYYDKDFNNEADTPDNFQSRRPNTSFCFLDIRSPGLGDTAMYLCATSIIADSYNEQFFGPGTRLTVL.

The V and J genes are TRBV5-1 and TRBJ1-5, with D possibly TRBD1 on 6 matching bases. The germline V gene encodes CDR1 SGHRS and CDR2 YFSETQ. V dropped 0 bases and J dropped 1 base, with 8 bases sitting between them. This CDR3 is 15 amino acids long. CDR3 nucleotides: TGCGCCAGCAGCTTGGCAGGGGTGAGCAATCAGCCCCAGCATTTT. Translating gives CASSLAGVSNQPQHF.

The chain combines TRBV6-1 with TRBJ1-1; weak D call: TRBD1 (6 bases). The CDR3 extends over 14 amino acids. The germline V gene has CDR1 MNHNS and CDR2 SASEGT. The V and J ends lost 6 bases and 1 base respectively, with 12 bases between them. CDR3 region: CASSLTGPNTEAFF. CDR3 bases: TGTGCCAGCAGCCTGACAGGCCCGAACACTGAAGCTTTCTTT.